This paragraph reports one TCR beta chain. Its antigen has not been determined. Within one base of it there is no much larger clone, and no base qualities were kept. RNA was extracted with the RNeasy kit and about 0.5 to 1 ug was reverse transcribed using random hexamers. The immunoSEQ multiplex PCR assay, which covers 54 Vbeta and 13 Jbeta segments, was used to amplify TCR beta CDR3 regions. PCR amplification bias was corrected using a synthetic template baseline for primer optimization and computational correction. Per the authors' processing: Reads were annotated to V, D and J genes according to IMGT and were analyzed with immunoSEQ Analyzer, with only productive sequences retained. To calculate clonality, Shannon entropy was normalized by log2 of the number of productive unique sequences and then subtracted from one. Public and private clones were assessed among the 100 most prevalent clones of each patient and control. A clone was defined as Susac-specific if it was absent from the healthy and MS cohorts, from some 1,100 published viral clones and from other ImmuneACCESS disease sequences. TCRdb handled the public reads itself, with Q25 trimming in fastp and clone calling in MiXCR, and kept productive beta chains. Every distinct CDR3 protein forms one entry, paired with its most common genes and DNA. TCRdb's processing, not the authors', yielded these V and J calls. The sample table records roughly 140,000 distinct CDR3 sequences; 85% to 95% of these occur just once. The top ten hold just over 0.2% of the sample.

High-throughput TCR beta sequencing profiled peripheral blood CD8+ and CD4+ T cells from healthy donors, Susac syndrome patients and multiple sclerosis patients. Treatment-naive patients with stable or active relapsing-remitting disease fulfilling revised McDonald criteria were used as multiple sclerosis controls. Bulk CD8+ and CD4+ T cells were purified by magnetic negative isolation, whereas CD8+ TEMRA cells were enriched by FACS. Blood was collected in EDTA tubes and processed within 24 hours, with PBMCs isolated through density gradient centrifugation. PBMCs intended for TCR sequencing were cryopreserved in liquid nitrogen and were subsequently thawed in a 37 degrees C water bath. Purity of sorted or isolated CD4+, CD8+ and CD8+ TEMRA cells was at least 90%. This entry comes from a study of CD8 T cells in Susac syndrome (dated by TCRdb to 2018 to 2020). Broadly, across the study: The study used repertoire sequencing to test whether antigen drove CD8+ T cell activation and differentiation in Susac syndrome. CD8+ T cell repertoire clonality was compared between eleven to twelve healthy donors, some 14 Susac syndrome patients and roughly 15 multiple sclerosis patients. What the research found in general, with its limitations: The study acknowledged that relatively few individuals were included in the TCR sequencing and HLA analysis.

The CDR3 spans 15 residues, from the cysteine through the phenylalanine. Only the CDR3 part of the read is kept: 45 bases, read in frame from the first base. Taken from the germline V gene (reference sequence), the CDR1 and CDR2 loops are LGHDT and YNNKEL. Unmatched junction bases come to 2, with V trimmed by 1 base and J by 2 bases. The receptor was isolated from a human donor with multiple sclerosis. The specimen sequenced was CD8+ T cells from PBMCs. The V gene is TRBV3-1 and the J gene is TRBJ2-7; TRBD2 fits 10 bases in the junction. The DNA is TGTGCCAGCAGCCAAGCCCTAGCGGGGGCCTACGAGCAGTACTTC. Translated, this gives CASSQALAGAYEQYF.